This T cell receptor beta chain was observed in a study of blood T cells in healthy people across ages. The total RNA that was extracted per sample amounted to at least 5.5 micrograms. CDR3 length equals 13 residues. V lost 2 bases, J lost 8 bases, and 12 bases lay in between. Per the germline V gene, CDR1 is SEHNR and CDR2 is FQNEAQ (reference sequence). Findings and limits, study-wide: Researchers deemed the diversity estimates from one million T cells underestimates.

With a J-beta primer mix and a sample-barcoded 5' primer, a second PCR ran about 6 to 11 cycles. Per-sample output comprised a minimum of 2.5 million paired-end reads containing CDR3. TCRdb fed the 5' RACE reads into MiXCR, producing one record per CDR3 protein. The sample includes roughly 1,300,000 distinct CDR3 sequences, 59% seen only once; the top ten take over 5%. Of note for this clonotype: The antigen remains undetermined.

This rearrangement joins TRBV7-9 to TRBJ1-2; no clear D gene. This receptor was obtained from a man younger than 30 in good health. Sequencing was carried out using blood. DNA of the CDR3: TGTGCCAGCAGCTTACCGGGCTCTGGAGGCTACACCTTC. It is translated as CASSLPGSGGYTF.